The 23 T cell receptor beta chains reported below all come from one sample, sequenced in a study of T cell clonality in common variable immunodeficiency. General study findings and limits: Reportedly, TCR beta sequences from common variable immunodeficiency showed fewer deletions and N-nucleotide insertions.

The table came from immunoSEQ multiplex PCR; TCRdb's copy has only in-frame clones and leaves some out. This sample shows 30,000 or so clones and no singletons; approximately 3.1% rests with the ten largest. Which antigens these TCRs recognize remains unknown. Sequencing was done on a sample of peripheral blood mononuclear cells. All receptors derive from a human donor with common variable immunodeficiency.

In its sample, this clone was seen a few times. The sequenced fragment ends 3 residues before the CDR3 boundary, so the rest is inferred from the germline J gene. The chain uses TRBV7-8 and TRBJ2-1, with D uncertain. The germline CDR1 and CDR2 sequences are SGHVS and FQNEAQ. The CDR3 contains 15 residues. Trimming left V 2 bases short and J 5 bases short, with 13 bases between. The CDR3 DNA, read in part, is TGTGCCAGCAGCTTAATTATAGGTAGCCACAATGAG. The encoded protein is CASSLIIGSHNE. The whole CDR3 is CASSLIIGSHNEQFF.

The part of the CDR3 DNA that was read is TGTGCCAGCAGCGAGGGACAGGGGGGTTTCAATGAG. Amino acids: CASSEGQGGFNE. The full CDR3 reads CASSEGQGGFNEQFF. The chain combines TRBV7-6 with TRBJ2-1; 11 nucleotides match TRBD1. The CDR3 extends 3 residues past the end of the read, so its final part is completed from the germline J gene. Per germline, CDR1 SGHVS and CDR2 FNYEAQ. J was trimmed by 6 bases and V by 5 bases; bases with no gene match: 6. The CDR3 is 15 residues long.

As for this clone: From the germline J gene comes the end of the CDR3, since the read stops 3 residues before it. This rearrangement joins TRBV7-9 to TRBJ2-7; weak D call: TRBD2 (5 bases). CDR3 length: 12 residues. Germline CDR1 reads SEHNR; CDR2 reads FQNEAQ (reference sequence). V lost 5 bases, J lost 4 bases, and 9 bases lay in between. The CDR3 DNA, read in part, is TGTGCCAGCAGCCCACGCGGGTACGAG. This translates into CASSPRGYE. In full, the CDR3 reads CASSPRGYEQYF.

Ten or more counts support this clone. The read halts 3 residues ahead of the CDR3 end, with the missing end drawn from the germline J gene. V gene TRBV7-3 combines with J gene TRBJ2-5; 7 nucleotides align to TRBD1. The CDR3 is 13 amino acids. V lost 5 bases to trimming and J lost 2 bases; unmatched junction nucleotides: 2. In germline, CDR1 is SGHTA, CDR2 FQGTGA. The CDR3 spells CASSRTGQETQYF. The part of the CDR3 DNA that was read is TGTGCCAGCAGCAGGACAGGTCAAGAGACC.

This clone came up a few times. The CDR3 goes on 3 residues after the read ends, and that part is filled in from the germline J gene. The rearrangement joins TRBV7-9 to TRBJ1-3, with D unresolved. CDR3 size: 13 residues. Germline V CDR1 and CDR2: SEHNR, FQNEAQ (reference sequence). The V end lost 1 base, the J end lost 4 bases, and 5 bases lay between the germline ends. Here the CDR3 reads CASSLGTGNTIYF. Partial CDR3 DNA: TGTGCCAGCAGCTTAGGTACAGGAAACACC.

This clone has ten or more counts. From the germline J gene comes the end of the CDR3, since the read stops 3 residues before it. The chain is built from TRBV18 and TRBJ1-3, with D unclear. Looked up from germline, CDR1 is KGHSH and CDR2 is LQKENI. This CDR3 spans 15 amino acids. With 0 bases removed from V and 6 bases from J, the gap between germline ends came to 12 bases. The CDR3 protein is CASSPPGLNLNTIYF. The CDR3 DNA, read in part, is TGTGCCAGCTCACCACCGGGCCTTAACTTAAACACC.

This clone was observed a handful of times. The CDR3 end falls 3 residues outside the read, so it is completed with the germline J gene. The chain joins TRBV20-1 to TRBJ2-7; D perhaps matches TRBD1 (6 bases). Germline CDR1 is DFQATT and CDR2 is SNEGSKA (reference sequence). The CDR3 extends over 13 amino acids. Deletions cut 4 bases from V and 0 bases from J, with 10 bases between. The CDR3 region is CSATRTDSYEQYF. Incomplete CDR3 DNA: TGCAGTGCTACCCGGACAGACTCCTACGAG.

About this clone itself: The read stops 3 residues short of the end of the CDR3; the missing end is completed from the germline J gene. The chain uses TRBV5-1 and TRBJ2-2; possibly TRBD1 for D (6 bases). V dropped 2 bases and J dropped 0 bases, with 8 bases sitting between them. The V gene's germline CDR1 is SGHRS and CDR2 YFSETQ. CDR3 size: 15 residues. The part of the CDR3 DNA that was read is TGCGCCAGCAGCTTAGGACAGACGAACACCGGGGAG. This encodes CASSLGQTNTGE. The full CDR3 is CASSLGQTNTGELFF.

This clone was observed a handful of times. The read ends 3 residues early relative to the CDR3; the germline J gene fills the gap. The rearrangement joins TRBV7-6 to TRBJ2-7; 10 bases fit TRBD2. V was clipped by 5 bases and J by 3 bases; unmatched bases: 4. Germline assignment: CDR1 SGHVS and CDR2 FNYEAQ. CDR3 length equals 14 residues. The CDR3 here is CASSIERGGYEQYF. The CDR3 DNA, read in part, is TGTGCCAGCAGCATAGAGCGGGGGGGCTACGAG.

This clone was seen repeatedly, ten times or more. This chain's CDR3 is CSVDTGPRYGYTF. The sequenced part of the CDR3 DNA is TGCAGCGTTGATACAGGGCCGCGCTATGGC. V gene TRBV29-1 combines with J gene TRBJ1-2, with D possibly TRBD1 on 6 matching bases. With the read ending 3 residues before the CDR3 end, the germline J gene is used to fill in that end. Per germline, CDR1 SQVTM and CDR2 ANQGSEA. There are 13 residues in the CDR3. Trimming shortened V by 3 bases and J by 4 bases, and 12 bases separated the two germline ends.

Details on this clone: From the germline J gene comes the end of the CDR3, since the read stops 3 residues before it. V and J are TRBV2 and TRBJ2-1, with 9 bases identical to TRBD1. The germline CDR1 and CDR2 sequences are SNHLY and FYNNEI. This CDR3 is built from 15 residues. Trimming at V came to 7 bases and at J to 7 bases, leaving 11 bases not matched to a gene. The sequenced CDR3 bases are TGTGCCAGCACCAGTACGACAGGGGGGTATAATGAG. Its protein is CASTSTTGGYNE. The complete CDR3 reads CASTSTTGGYNEQFF.

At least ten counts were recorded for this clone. The CDR3: CASSFIRGREQYF. CDR3 DNA, as far as it was read: TGTGCCAGCAGCTTTATCAGGGGGCGCGAG. V and J are TRBV5-4 and TRBJ2-7; 8 bases match TRBD1. The CDR3 end falls 3 residues outside the read, so it is completed with the germline J gene. J was trimmed by 6 bases and V by 2 bases; bases with no gene match: 4. In germline, CDR1 is SGHNT, CDR2 YYREEE (reference sequence). The CDR3 is 13 residues long.

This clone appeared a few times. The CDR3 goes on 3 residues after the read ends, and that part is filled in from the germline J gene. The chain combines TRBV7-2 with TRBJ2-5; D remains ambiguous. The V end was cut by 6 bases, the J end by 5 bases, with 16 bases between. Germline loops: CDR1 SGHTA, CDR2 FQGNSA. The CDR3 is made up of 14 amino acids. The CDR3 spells CASSPQLTRETQYF. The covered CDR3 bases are TGTGCCAGCAGTCCTCAACTCACTCGGGAGACC.

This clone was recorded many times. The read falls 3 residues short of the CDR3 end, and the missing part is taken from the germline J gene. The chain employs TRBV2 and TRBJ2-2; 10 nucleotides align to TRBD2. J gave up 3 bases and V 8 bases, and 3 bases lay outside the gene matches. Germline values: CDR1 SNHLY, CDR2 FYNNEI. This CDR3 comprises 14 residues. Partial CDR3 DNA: TGTGCCAGCCGAGCGGGGGGGTACACCGGGGAG. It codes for CASRAGGYTGE. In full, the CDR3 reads CASRAGGYTGELFF.

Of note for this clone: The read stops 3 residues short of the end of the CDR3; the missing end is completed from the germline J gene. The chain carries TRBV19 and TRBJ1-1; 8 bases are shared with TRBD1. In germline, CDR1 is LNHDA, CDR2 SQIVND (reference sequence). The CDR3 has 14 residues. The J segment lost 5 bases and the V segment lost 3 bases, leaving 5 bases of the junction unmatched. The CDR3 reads CASSILQGATEAFF. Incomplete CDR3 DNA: TGTGCCAGTAGTATTCTGCAGGGGGCAACTGAA.

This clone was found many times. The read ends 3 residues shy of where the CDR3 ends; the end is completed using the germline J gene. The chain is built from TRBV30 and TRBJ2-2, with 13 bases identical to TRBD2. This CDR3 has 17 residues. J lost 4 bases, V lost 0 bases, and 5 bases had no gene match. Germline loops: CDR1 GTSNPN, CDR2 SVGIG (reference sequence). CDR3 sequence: CAWSVLAGGWGTGELFF. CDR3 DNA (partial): TGTGCCTGGAGTGTACTAGCGGGGGGGTGGGGCACCGGGGAG.

CDR3 sequence reads: CASSPKGKGMAQYF. The sequenced part of the CDR3 DNA is TGTGCCAGTAGTCCAAAAGGGAAGGGGATGGCG. The rearrangement links TRBV19 to TRBJ2-3; D is perhaps TRBD1 (5 bases). Sequencing ends 3 residues short of the CDR3 end; the germline J gene provides the rest. Germline CDR1 and CDR2: LNHDA and SQIVND (reference sequence). This CDR3 spans 14 amino acids.

CDR3: CASSFRDRAYNEQFF. The sequenced CDR3 bases are TGTGCCAGCAGCTTCCGGGACAGGGCCTACAATGAG. The chain is built from TRBV11-3 and TRBJ2-1; 9 bases agree with TRBD1. The CDR3 end falls 3 residues outside the read, so it is completed with the germline J gene. CDR3 length: 15 amino acids. Germline trimming cut 3 bases from V and 2 bases from J; bases unmatched to any gene: 2. Germline V lookup: CDR1 SGHNT, CDR2 YENEEA.

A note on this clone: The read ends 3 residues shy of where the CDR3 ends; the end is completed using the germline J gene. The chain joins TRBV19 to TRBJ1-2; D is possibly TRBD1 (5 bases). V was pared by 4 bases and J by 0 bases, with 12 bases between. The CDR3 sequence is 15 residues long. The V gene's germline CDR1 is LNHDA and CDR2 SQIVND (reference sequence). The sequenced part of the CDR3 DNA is TGTGCCAGTAGTAATCGCGACAGCACTAACTATGGC. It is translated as CASSNRDSTNYG. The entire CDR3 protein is CASSNRDSTNYGYTF.

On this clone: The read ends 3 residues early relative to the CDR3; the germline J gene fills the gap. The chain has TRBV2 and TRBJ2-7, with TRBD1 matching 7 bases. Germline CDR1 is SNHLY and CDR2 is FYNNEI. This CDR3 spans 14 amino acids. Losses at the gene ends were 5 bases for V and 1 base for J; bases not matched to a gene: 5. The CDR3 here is CASSRDRESYEQYF. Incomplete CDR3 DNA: TGTGCCAGCAGTCGCGACAGGGAGTCCTACGAG.

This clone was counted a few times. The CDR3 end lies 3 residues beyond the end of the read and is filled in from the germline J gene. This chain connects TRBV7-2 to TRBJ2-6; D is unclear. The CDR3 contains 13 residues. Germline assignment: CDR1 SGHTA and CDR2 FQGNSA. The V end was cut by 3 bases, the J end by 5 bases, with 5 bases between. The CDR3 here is CASSFPRANVLTF. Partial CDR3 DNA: TGTGCCAGCAGCTTCCCCAGGGCCAACGTC.

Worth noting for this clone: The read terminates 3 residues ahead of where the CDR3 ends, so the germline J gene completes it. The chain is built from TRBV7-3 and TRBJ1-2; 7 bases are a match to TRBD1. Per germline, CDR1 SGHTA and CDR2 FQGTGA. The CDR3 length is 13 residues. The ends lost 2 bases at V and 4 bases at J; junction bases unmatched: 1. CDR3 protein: CASSLQGGYGYTF. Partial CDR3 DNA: TGTGCCAGCAGCTTACAGGGGGGCTATGGC.

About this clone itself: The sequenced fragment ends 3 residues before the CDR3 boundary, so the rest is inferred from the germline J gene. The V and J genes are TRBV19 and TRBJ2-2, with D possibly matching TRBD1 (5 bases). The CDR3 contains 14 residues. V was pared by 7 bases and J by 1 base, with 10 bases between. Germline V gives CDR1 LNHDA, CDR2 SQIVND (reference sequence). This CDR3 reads CASIGAVNTGELFF. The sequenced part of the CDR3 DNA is TGTGCCAGTATAGGGGCAGTGAACACCGGGGAG.